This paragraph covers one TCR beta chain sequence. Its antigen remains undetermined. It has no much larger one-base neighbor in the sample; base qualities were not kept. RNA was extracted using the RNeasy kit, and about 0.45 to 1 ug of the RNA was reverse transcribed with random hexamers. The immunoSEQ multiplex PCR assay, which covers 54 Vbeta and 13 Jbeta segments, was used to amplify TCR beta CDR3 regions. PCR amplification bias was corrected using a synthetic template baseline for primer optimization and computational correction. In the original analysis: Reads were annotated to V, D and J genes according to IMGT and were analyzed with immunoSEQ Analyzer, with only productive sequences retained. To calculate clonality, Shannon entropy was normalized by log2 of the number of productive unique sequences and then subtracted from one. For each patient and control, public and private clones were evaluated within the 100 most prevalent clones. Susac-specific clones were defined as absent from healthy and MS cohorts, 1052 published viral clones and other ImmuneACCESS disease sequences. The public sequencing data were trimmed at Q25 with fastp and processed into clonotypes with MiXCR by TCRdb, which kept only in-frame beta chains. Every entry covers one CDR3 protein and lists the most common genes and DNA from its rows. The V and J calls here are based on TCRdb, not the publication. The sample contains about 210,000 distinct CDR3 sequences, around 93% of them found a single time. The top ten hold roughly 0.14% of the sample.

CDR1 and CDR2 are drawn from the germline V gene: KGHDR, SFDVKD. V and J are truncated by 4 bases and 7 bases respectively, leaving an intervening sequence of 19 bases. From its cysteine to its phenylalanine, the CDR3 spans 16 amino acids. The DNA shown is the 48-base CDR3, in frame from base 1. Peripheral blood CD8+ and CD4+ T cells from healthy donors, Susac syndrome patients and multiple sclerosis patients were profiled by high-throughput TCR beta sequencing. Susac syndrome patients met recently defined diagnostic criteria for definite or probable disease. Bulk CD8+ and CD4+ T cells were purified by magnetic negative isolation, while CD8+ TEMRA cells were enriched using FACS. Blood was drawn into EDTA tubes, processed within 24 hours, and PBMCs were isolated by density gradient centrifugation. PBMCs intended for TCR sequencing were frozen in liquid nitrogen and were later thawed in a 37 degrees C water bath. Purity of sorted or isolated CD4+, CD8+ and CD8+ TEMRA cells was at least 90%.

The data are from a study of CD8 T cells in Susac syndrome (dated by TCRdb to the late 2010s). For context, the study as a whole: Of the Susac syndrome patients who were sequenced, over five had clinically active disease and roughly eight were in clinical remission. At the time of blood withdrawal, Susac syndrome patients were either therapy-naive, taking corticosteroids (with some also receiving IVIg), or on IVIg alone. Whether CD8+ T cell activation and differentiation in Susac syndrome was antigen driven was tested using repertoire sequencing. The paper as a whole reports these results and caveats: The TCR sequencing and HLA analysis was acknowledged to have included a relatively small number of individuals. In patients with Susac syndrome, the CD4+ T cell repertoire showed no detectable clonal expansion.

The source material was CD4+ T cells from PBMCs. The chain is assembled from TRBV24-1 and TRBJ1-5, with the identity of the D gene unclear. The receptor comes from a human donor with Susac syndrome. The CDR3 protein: CATSDRKRGRIQPQHF. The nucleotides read TGTGCCACCAGTGACCGGAAGCGGGGTCGGATCCAGCCCCAGCATTTT.